The 18 T cell receptor beta chains below come from one sample, sequenced in a study of human T cells and chemical hapten exposure. The time point was: pre-sensitization, week 0. The sample's treatment: therapeutic diphenylcyclopropenone sensitization with weekly scalp DPC. TCRdb used MiXCR to reprocess the RACE reads, holding one entry per CDR3 protein. The sample has under 110,000 distinct CDR3 sequences, about 12% seen once. The sample consisted of whole blood, taken in connection with sensitization to the hapten diphenylcyclopropenone (DPC). Receptor source: a woman between 50 and 59 years old with alopecia areata. Some clones in this sample may be carry-over from other donors' samples.

The genes are TRBV10-2 and TRBJ1-1; TRBD1 matches 7 bases. The CDR3 contains 12 residues. The germline gives CDR1 WSHSY, CDR2 SAAADI. Trimming cost V 10 bases and J 5 bases; bases outside gene matches: 7. The CDR3 DNA sequence: TGCGCCACTTCAGGGGGGAGGACTGAAGCTTTCTTT. As protein: CATSGGRTEAFF.

The table lists this clonotype with many counts. The chain recombines TRBV7-9 with TRBJ2-1; maybe TRBD2 (6 bases). The CDR3 length is 13 residues. The V and J ends lost 4 bases and 9 bases respectively, with 13 bases between them. Germline CDR1 reads SEHNR; CDR2 reads FQNEAQ (reference sequence). CDR3 bases: TGTGCCAGCAGCTCCTGGGACTCGATTGAGCAGTTCTTC. Protein: CASSSWDSIEQFF.

The gene calls are TRBV29-1 and TRBJ2-3; D gene uncertain. Per germline, CDR1 SQVTM and CDR2 ANQGSEA. CDR3 length equals 13 residues. Trimming left V 4 bases short and J 2 bases short, with 10 bases between. The CDR3 region has the DNA TGCAGCGTTGGGTTGGAATTCACAGATACGCAGTATTTT. Its translation: CSVGLEFTDTQYF.

To note about this clonotype: An end of the junction differs from the germline gene, which may be a read error. The chain uses TRBV18 and TRBJ2-3, with D unclear. CDR3 length equals 13 residues. Germline loops: CDR1 KGHSH, CDR2 LQKENI. The CDR3 bases are TGTGCCTGCTCACCCCGTGCTACAGATACGCAGTATTTT. Residues: CACSPRATDTQYF.

This clonotype was detected only a few times. CDR3 DNA: TGTGCCAGCACCGGTGACGGGGCGGGGGAGAACGAGCAGTACTTC. It encodes CASTGDGAGENEQYF. This chain links TRBV12-3 or TRBV12-4 with TRBJ2-7, with 7 bases fitting TRBD2. V dropped 7 bases and J dropped 5; count of bases not matched to a gene: 14. The CDR3 sequence is 15 residues long.

This clonotype was observed many times. This sequence joins TRBV10-1 and TRBJ1-4; D unclear. CDR3 length: 10 amino acids. Germline CDR1 is WNHNN and CDR2 is SYGVQD (reference sequence). V shed 6 bases and J shed 11 bases, with 7 bases lying between them. The CDR3 nucleotides read TGCGCCAGCAGGGTAGGGAAACTGTTTTTT. Residues: CASRVGKLFF.

The rearrangement links TRBV7-2 to TRBJ2-7; 10 bases align to TRBD1. The CDR3 length is 15 residues. Trimming removed 3 bases from V and 3 bases from J; junction bases left unmatched: 5. Germline V CDR1 and CDR2: SGHTA, FQGNSA. This CDR3 is CASSLGTGDSYEQYF. For the CDR3, the DNA is TGTGCCAGCAGCTTGGGGACAGGGGATAGCTACGAGCAGTACTTC.

V and J are TRBV12-3 or TRBV12-4 and TRBJ2-2, with 9 positions matching TRBD2. CDR3 length equals 16 residues. V was clipped by 6 bases and J by 4 bases; unmatched bases: 9. The chain's CDR3 is CASRPSGARATGELFF. The CDR3 DNA sequence: TGTGCCAGCAGACCTAGCGGGGCACGGGCCACCGGGGAGCTGTTTTTT.

The sample holds a few counts of this clonotype. CDR3 in amino acids: CASSLQRSQETQYF. In DNA form, the CDR3 reads TGTGCCAGCAGCTTACAGAGGAGCCAAGAGACCCAGTACTTC. The chain combines TRBV7-2 with TRBJ2-5; the D is unclear. Per germline, CDR1 SGHTA and CDR2 FQGNSA. This CDR3 has 14 residues. Trimming left V 2 bases short and J 1 base short, with 8 bases between.

Notes on this clonotype: This may come from a read error, since a much larger clone is one base off. The V gene is TRBV7-6, the J gene TRBJ1-5; the D is unclear. The CDR3 has 9 residues. Germline V lookup: CDR1 SGHVS, CDR2 FNYEAQ. The CDR3 protein is CAGSRFQHF. Written as DNA, the CDR3 is TGTGCCGGCAGCCGATTCCAGCATTTT.

This clonotype was detected a few times. This chain connects TRBV7-8 to TRBJ1-1, with a tentative D call TRBD1 (5 bases). V was pared by 4 bases and J by 1 base, with 13 bases between. Germline CDR1 and CDR2: SGHVS and FQNEAQ. This CDR3 is 15 amino acids long. The CDR3 bases are TGTGCCAGCAGCTCCGCCAGGGTCTGGAACACTGAAGCTTTCTTT. It specifies CASSSARVWNTEAFF.

This clonotype was picked up many times. The chain has TRBV6-6 and TRBJ1-2; perhaps TRBD1 as D (5 bases). The germline V gene has CDR1 MNHNY and CDR2 SVGAGI (reference sequence). V lost 0 bases and J 4 bases, leaving 18 bases between the germline ends. The CDR3 runs to 17 residues. The CDR3 sequence: CASSYSPPVQGGYGYTF. In DNA, the CDR3 is TGTGCCAGCAGTTACTCTCCTCCAGTTCAGGGTGGCTATGGCTACACCTTC.

The chain links TRBV6-5 to TRBJ1-5; 7 bases fit TRBD1. V was pared by 0 bases and J by 5 bases, with 4 bases of the junction left unmatched. Per the germline V gene, CDR1 is MNHEY and CDR2 is SVGAGI. The CDR3 has 15 amino acids. The CDR3 region has the DNA TGTGCCAGCAGTTACTCACGGACAGGTGATCAGCCCCAGCATTTT. This encodes CASSYSRTGDQPQHF.

This clonotype was seen only a few times. The rearrangement uses TRBV9 and TRBJ2-7, with unresolved D. This CDR3 comprises 15 residues. V lost 0 bases and J lost 1, with 11 bases in between. Per germline, CDR1 SGDLS and CDR2 YYNGEE. The CDR3 DNA reads TGTGCCAGCAGCGTAGATCGTGATTATTCCTACGAGCAGTACTTC. It codes for CASSVDRDYSYEQYF. Full variable domain (rest looked up from reference TRBV9 and TRBJ2-7): DSGVTQTPKHLITATGQRVTLRCSPRSGDLSVYWYQQSLDQGLQFLIQYYNGEERAKGNILERFSAQQFPDLHSELNLSSLELGDSALYFCASSVDRDYSYEQYFGPGTRLTVT.

This clonotype was detected ten times or more. V is TRBV7-2 and J is TRBJ2-3; D assignment may be TRBD1 or TRBD2 (5 bases each). The CDR3 runs 13 residues. V gave up 5 bases and J gave up 9 bases, with 15 bases separating them. Germline CDR1 reads SGHTA; CDR2 reads FQGNSA. The DNA of the CDR3 is TGTGCCAGCAGCGAGGGGAGAGGCGAGACGCAGTATTTT. It codes for CASSEGRGETQYF.

The CDR3 region has the DNA TGTGCCAGCAGCCAGGTGGAAAGTACCGGGACTCGCTCCTACGAGCAGTACTTC. Amino acid sequence: CASSQVESTGTRSYEQYF. The chain is built from TRBV4-2 and TRBJ2-7; D is possibly TRBD2 (6 bases). With 3 bases removed from V and 0 bases from J, the gap between germline ends came to 21 bases. The germline V gene has CDR1 LGHNA and CDR2 YNFKEQ. The CDR3 length is 18 residues.

The sample holds a few counts of this clonotype. CDR3 coding DNA: TGTGCCAGCCACTTGGGACTAGCCCCCCAAGAGCAGTTCTTC. It codes for CASHLGLAPQEQFF. The V call is TRBV7-9, the J call TRBJ2-1, with TRBD2 matching over 9 bases. The CDR3 consists of 14 residues. Germline V lookup: CDR1 SEHNR, CDR2 FQNEAQ (reference sequence). V was clipped by 8 bases and J by 10 bases; unmatched bases: 12.

This clonotype was seen only a few times. The V and J genes are TRBV11-2 and TRBJ2-3; the match to TRBD1 covers 8 bases. Germline V gives CDR1 SGHAT, CDR2 FQNNGV. V was clipped by 5 bases and J by 0 bases; unmatched bases: 4. The CDR3 covers 15 residues. The CDR3: CASSDRGYSTDTQYF. CDR3 bases: TGTGCCAGCAGCGACAGGGGTTATAGCACAGATACGCAGTATTTT.